The next 10 T cell receptor beta chains were all read from a single sample in a study of blood T cell repertoires in COVID-19 (dated by TCRdb to about 2020). The protocol used for the library was the immunoSEQ multiplex PCR assay. The immuneACCESS repertoire file appears here via TCRdb, limited to in-frame rearrangements. These files lack a portion of the clones; in checked studies, under half of the deficit traces to unresolved V genes, and the cause of the others is not known. In this sample the table shows approximately 260,000 clones, about 88% of which occur a single time. The ten largest clones add up to 3.6% of the sample. Sequencing was performed on peripheral blood. The receptors stem from a young man with active or convalescent COVID-19.

This chain uses TRBV4-1 with TRBJ2-5; 7 bases are a match to TRBD2. After removal of 0 bases from V and 5 bases from J, the junction contained 15 bases not matched to a gene. Germline CDR1 and CDR2: MGHRA and YSYEKL. There are 18 residues in the CDR3. CDR3 bases: TGCGCCAGCAGCCAAGATTTCCCAGATCTGGGGGAGGGGGAGACCCAGTACTTC. Protein sequence: CASSQDFPDLGEGETQYF.

The genes are TRBV14 and TRBJ2-3; TRBD2 aligns across 7 bases. J lost 1 base, V lost 0 bases, and 13 bases had no gene match. Germline V gene data show CDR1 as SGHDN and CDR2 as FVKESK. The CDR3 has 19 residues. The CDR3 coding sequence is TGTGCCAGCAGCCAAGAATACCAGCGGGACTCTCCGGGCACAGATACGCAGTATTTT. This encodes CASSQEYQRDSPGTDTQYF.

CDR3 bases: TGTGCCAGCAGTTATGACCAGGGGAGAGGAAACACCATATATTTT. This translates into CASSYDQGRGNTIYF. V and J are TRBV6-5 and TRBJ1-3; possibly TRBD1 for D (6 bases). Trimming stripped 3 bases from V and 4 bases from J, with 13 bases between. CDR3 length: 15 residues. Looked up from germline, CDR1 is MNHEY and CDR2 is SVGAGI.

This rearrangement joins TRBV5-8 to TRBJ2-1; a possible D gene is TRBD2 (5 bases). Germline V gives CDR1 SGHTS, CDR2 YDEGEE. V was trimmed by 2 bases and J by 6 bases, leaving 21 bases between them. The CDR3 spans 17 residues. Here the CDR3 reads CASSLNVGLAHFNEQFF. Here the CDR3 DNA reads TGTGCCAGCAGCTTAAATGTTGGGCTAGCTCATTTCAATGAGCAGTTCTTC.

The chain carries TRBV5-1 and TRBJ2-1, with 15 bases identical to TRBD2. Looked up from germline, CDR1 is SGHRS and CDR2 is YFSETQ. The CDR3 length is 15 residues. V dropped 4 bases and J dropped 7; count of bases not matched to a gene: 3. The CDR3 is CASSPGTSGRNEQFF. DNA for the CDR3: TGCGCCAGCAGCCCCGGGACTAGCGGGAGGAATGAGCAGTTCTTC. Full variable domain (remainder filled in from reference TRBV5-1 and TRBJ2-1): KAGVTQTPRYLIKTRGQQVTLSCSPISGHRSVSWYQQTPGQGLQFLFEYFSETQRNKGNFPGRFSGRQFSNSRSEMNVSTLELGDSALYLCASSPGTSGRNEQFFGPGTRLTVL.

This clone was seen a few times. CDR3 DNA sequence: TGTGCCAGCAGTGAGACTAGCGTGGCCTACAATGAGCAGTTCTTC. Its protein is CASSETSVAYNEQFF. The chain uses TRBV11-3 and TRBJ2-1; 8 bases are shared with TRBD2. Germline CDR1 and CDR2: SGHNT and YENEEA. With V trimmed by 6 bases and J by 2 bases, 6 bases remained unmatched. The CDR3 is 15 amino acids.

This chain connects TRBV6-6 to TRBJ1-2, with a weak D call TRBD1 (5 bases). The germline V gene has CDR1 MNHNY and CDR2 SVGAGI (reference sequence). With 8 bases removed from V and 6 bases from J, the gap between germline ends came to 16 bases. The CDR3 is 13 residues long. CDR3 amino acids: CASQTDTYDGYTF. For the CDR3, the DNA is TGTGCCAGCCAGACGGACACTTATGATGGCTACACCTTC.

CDR3 sequence (DNA): TGTGCCAGCAGTTACTCGACGGCGGCGGGGAGCACTGAAGCTTTCTTT. Translating it yields CASSYSTAAGSTEAFF. The chain employs TRBV6-2 or TRBV6-3 and TRBJ1-1, with unresolved D. The ends were cut back, 0 bases at V and 4 bases at J, with 15 bases in the middle. This CDR3 is built from 16 residues. The germline V gene has CDR1 MNHEY and CDR2 SVGEGT.

The chain joins TRBV6-6 to TRBJ1-5, with D possibly matching TRBD1 (5 bases). CDR3 length: 14 residues. V gave up 7 bases and J gave up 3 bases, with 13 bases separating them. CDR1 and CDR2 from the germline V gene are MNHNY and SVGAGI (reference sequence). CDR3 sequence: CASNMRGDNQPQHF. The DNA of the CDR3 is TGTGCCAGCAACATGCGGGGGGACAATCAGCCCCAGCATTTT.

The chain couples TRBV9 to TRBJ1-6, with 10 nucleotides matching TRBD1. This CDR3 has 15 residues. Germline loops: CDR1 SGDLS, CDR2 YYNGEE. Germline trimming cut 5 bases from V and 6 bases from J; bases unmatched to any gene: 5. CDR3 DNA: TGTGCCAGCAGGCGAGGGACAGGGGTTAATTCACCCCTCCACTTT. This encodes CASRRGTGVNSPLHF.